The present TCR beta chain was sequenced within a study of cytotoxic CD8 clonotypes in ibrutinib-treated CLL. The CDR3 has 17 residues. Trimming took 3 bases from V and 7 from J; bases not matched to a gene: 15. Germline values: CDR1 LGHNA, CDR2 YNFKEQ. General observations from the study: Relative to age-matched healthy donors, clonality at baseline was higher, and it tracked circulating CD8+ T-cell counts. The public clonotypes identified were infrequent and showed contraction or stability on treatment.

There are a few counts of this clone. Its specificity is unknown. The table came from immunoSEQ multiplex PCR; TCRdb's copy has only in-frame clones and leaves some out. There are 190,000 or so clones in the sample; approximately 68% occur only once, and 13% lies in the top ten. The sequencing used PBMCs, collected after 24 months of ibrutinib treatment. The source of this sequence is a human donor with chronic lymphocytic leukemia. The gene calls are TRBV4-2 and TRBJ1-5; TRBD1 aligns across 7 bases. DNA of the CDR3: TGTGCCAGCAGCCAGGGTGGGGACAGATTATCGGGCCAGCCCCAGCATTTT. Amino acids: CASSQGGDRLSGQPQHF.